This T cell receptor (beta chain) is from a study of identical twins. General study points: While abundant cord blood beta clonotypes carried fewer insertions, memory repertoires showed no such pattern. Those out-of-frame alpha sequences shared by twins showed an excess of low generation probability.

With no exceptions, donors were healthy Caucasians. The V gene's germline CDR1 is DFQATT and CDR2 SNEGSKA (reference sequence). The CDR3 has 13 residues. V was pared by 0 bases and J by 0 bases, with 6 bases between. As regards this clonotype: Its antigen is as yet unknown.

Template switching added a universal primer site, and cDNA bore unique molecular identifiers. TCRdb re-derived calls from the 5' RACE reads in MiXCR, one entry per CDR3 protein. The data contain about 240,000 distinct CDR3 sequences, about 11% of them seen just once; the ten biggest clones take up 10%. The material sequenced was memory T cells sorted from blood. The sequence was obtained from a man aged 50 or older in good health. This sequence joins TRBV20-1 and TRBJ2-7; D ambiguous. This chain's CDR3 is CSAREAISYEQYF. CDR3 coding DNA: TGCAGTGCTAGAGAGGCCATCTCCTACGAGCAGTACTTC.